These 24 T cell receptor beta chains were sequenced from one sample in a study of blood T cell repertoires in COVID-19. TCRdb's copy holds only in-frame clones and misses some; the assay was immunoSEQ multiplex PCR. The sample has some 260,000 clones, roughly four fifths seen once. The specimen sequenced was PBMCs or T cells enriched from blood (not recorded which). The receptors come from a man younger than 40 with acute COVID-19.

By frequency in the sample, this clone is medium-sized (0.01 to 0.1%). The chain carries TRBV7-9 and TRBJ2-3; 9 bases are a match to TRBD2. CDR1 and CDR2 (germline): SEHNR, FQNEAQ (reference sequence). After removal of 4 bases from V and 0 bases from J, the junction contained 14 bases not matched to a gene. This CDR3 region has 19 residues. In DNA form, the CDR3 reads TGTGCCAGCAGCTCAGCGATTCTGGCGGGGGGGACTAGCACAGATACGCAGTATTTT. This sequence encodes CASSSAILAGGTSTDTQYF.

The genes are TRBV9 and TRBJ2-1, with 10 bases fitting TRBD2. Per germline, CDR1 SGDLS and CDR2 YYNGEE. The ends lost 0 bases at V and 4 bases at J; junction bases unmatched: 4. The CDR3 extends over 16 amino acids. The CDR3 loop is CASSVVPSGSYNEQFF. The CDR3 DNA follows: TGTGCCAGCAGCGTAGTTCCTAGCGGGAGTTACAATGAGCAGTTCTTC.

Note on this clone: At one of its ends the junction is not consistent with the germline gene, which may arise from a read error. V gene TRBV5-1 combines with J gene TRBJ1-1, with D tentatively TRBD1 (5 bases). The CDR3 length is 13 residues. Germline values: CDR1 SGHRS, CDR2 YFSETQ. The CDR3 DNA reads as TGTGCCAGCAGCCTGCGGGGGTACACTGAAGCTTTCTTT. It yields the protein CASSLRGYTEAFF.

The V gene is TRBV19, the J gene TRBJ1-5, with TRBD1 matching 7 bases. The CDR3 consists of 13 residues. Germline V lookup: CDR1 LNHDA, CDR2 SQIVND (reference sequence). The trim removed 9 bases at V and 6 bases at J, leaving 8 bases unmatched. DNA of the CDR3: TGTGCCAGCAGACAGGGTCAAAGTCAGCCCCAGCATTTT. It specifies CASRQGQSQPQHF. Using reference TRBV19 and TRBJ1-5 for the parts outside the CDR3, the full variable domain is DGGITQSPKYLFRKEGQNVTLSCEQNLNHDAMYWYRQDPGQGLRLIYYSQIVNDFQKGDIAEGYSVSREKKESFPLTVTSAQKNPTAFYLCASRQGQSQPQHFGDGTRLSIL.

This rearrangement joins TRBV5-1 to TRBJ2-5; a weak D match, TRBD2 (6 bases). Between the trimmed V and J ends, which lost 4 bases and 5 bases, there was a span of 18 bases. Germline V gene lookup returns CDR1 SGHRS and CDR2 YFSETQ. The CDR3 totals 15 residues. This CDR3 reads CASSRETTRQETQYF. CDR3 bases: TGCGCCAGCAGCCGGGAGACGACTAGACAGGAGACCCAGTACTTC.

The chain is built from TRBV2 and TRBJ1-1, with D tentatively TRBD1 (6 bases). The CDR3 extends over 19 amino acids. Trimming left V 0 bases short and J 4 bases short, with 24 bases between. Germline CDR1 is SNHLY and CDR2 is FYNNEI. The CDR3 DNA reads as TGTGCCAGCAGTGAAGCGCTTCTGACAGGAGGCCCGACCGGCACTGAAGCTTTCTTT. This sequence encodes CASSEALLTGGPTGTEAFF.

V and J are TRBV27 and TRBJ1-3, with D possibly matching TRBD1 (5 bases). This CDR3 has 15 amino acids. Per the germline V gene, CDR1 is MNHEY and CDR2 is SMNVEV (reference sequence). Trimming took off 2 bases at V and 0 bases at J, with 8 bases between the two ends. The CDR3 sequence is CASSLGAGSGNTIYF. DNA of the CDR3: TGTGCCAGCAGTTTAGGGGCAGGCTCTGGAAACACCATATATTTT.

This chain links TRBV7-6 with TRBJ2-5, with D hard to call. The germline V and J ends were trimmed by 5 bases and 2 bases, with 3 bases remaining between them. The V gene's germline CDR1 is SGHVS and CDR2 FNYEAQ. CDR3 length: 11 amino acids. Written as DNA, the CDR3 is TGTGCCAGCAGCCCACAAGAGACCCAGTACTTC. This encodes CASSPQETQYF.

The CDR3 DNA follows: TGTGCCAGCAGCCTCGGGACAGTGGGAAACACTGAAGCTTTCTTT. Its protein product is CASSLGTVGNTEAFF. This chain links TRBV7-8 with TRBJ1-1; 7 nucleotides agree with TRBD1. Germline-derived CDR1 and CDR2 are SGHVS and FQNEAQ. The CDR3 extends over 15 amino acids. V was pared by 5 bases and J by 2 bases, with 8 bases of the junction left unmatched.

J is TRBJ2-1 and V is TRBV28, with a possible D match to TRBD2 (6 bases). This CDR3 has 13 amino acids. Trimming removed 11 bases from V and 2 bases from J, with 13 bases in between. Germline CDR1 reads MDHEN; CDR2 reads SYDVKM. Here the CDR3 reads CAGGKRPYNEQFF. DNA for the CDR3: TGTGCCGGGGGGAAGCGACCCTACAATGAGCAGTTCTTC.

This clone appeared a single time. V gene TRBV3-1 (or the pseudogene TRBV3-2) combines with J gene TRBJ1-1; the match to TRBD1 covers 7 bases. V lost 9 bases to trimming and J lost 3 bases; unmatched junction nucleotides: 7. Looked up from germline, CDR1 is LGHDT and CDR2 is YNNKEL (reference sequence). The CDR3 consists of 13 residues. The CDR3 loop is CARSRGSDTEAFF. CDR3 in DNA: TGTGCCAGGAGCAGGGGGTCGGACACTGAAGCTTTCTTT.

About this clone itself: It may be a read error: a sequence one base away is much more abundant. In DNA form, the CDR3 reads TGTGCCAGCAGTTCTAGCGGGAGCTCCTACAATGAGCAGTTCTTC. This encodes CASSSSGSSYNEQFF. The rearrangement joins TRBV6-5 to TRBJ2-1; 10 bases fit TRBD2. J lost 0 bases, V lost 4 bases, and 0 bases had no gene match. The germline V gene has CDR1 MNHEY and CDR2 SVGAGI. The CDR3 extends over 15 amino acids.

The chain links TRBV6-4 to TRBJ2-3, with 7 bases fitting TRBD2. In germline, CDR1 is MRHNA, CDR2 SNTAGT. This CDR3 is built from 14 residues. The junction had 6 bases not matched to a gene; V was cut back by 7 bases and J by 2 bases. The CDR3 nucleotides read TGTGCCAGCAAGTTGAGCGGGGACACAGATACGCAGTATTTT. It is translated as CASKLSGDTDTQYF.

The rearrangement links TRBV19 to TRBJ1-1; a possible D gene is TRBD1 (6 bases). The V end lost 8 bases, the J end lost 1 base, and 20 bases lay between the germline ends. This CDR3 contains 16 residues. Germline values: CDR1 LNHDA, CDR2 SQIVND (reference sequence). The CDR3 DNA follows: TGTGCCAGTCGTGAAAGGGGGGGGCTGGGGAACACTGAAGCTTTCTTT. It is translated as CASRERGGLGNTEAFF.

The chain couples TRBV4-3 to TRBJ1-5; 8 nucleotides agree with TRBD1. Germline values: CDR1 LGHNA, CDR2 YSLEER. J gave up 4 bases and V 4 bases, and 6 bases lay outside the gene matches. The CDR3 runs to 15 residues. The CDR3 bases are TGCGCCAGCAGCCTAGACAGGGGCCGGAATCAGCCCCAGCATTTT. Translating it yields CASSLDRGRNQPQHF.

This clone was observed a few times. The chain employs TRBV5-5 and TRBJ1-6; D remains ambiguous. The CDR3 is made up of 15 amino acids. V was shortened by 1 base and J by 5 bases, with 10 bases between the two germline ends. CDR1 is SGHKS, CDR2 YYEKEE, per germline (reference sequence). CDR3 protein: CASSLREVNNSPLHF. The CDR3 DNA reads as TGTGCCAGCAGCTTGAGGGAGGTCAATAATTCACCCCTCCACTTT.

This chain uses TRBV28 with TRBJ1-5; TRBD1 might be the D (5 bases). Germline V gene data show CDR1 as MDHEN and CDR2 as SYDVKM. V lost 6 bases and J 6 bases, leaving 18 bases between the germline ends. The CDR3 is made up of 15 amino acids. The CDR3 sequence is CASSLGGLGSQPQHF. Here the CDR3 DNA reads TGTGCCAGCAGCCTCGGGGGGTTGGGTAGTCAGCCCCAGCATTTT.

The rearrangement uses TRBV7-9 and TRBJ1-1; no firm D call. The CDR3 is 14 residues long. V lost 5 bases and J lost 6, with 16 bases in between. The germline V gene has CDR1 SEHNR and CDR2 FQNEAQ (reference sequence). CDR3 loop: CASSPIAGAAEAFF. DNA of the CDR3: TGTGCCAGCAGCCCCATCGCAGGCGCAGCTGAAGCTTTCTTT.

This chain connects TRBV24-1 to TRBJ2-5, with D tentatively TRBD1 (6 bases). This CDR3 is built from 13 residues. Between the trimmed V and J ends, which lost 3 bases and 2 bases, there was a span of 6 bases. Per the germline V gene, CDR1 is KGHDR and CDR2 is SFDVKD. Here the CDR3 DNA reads TGTGCCACCAGTGATCAGGGGCAAGAGACCCAGTACTTC. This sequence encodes CATSDQGQETQYF.

The CDR3 nucleotides are TGTGCCAGCAGCCCCTCGCCGGGTGGGACAGGGGACAATGAGCAGTTCTTC. Translating gives CASSPSPGGTGDNEQFF. The chain couples TRBV6-4 to TRBJ2-1; 10 nucleotides agree with TRBD1. The CDR3 consists of 17 residues. The V and J ends lost 6 bases and 5 bases, in that order; junction bases with no gene match: 13. Germline V CDR1 and CDR2: MRHNA, SNTAGT.

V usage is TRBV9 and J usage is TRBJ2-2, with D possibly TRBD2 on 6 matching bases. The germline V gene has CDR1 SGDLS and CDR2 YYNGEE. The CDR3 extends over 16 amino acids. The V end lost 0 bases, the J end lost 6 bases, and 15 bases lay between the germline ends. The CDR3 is CASSVGGGGRAGELFF. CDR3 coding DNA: TGTGCCAGCAGCGTAGGTGGGGGAGGCCGGGCCGGGGAGCTGTTTTTT.

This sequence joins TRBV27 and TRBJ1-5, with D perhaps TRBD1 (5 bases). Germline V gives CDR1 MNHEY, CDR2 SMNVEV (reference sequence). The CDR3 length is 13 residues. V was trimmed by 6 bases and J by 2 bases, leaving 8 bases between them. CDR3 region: CASRRGGNQPQHF. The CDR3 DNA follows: TGTGCCAGCAGGCGGGGGGGCAATCAGCCCCAGCATTTT.

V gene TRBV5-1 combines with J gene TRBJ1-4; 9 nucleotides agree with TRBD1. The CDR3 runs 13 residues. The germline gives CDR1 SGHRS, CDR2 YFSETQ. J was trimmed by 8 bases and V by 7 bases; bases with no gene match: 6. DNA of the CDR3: TGCGCCAGCGACCGGGACAGGGAAGAAAAACTGTTTTTT. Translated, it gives CASDRDREEKLFF.

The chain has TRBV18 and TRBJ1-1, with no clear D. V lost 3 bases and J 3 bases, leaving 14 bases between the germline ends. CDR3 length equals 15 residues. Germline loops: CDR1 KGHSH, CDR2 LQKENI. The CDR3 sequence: CASSPQSHSDTEAFF. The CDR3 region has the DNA TGTGCCAGCTCACCTCAAAGTCATTCGGACACTGAAGCTTTCTTT.